This T cell receptor beta chain appears in the sequencing data of a study of blood T cell repertoires in COVID-19 (dated by TCRdb to about 2020). Concerning the study at large: Samples covering the acute and convalescent phases of COVID-19 were provided by collaborators in the United States, Italy and Spain. Where HLA class I and class II types were available, the types were taken from metadata supplied by the sample provider, not from assay-based typing. The repertoires were released in a freely available public database meant as a resource for research on the immune response to SARS-CoV-2. The material from the prospective study consisted of cDNA or gDNA derived from T cells, B-cell-depleted T cells, or PBMCs. A de-identified subject ID, COVID-19 status, age in years and sex were almost always included in the sample metadata. Deeply sampled blood TCRbeta repertoires from subjects exposed to, actively infected with, or recovered from COVID-19 were included in the dataset. The samples were drawn from two sources: the first 160 participants of the ongoing ImmuneRACE study, and some 1,300 subjects contributed by 6 global collaborators.

The research as a whole found: The quantity of clinical and demographic metadata differed by source and by participant and was supplied without curation.

TCRbeta CDR3 regions were amplified from genomic DNA by means of the immunoSEQ Assay, a bias-controlled multiplex PCR. The authors' analysis ran thus. Nucleated cell counts per sample were estimated from amplification of reference gene primers within the assay. To quantify the absolute abundance of each unique TCRbeta CDR3 rearrangement, sequence reads were collapsed and filtered. For each sample, productive Simpson clonality was calculated by taking the square root of Simpson's diversity index across productive rearrangements. This immuneACCESS table, as held by TCRdb, lists in-frame sequences with V and J called but not all clones. Of the missing ones, under half trace to an unresolved V gene in checked studies; the others have no known cause. V and J calls and clone size come straight from that table; D and trimming were deduced from the DNA. Across this sample there are around 220,000 clones, with roughly 87% seen only once. 1.9% of the sample is taken by the ten largest.

Remarks on this clone: The antigen it binds to is not known. No much larger clone is present one base from it, and per-base qualities are unavailable.

Collaborating institutions collected whole blood in K2EDTA tubes following their own protocols. For TCRbeta analysis, collaborator samples were shipped as frozen whole blood, as isolated PBMCs, or as DNA extracted from either sample type. Sequencing was carried out using peripheral blood. The origin of this receptor is a man between 35 and 55 years old with active or convalescent COVID-19.

For the CDR3, the sequence is CASSSYRGTVLNWAPLHF. In nucleotides, the sequence is TGTGCCAGCAGTTCCTACCGGGGAACGGTGCTTAATTGGGCACCCCTCCACTTT. This receptor chain uses TRBV27 and TRBJ1-6, with an unclear D gene assignment. V is reduced by 4 bases and J by 11 bases, leaving a spacing of 27 bases between them. CDR1 and CDR2, looked up from the germline V gene (reference sequence), are MNHEY and SMNVEV. From its cysteine to its phenylalanine, the CDR3 spans 18 amino acids. The CDR3 DNA has 54 bases and is translated from base 1.